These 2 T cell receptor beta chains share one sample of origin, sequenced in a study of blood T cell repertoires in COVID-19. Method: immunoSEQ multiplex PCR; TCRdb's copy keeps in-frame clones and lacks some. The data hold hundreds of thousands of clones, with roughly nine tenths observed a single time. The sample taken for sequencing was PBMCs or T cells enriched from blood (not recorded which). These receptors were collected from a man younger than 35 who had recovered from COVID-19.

The CDR3 bases are TGCAGTGCTAGTGACGGGATTCACTCTGGAAACACCATATATTTT. Protein sequence: CSASDGIHSGNTIYF. The rearrangement links TRBV20-1 to TRBJ1-3, with D unresolved. The CDR3 covers 15 residues. CDR1 is DFQATT, CDR2 SNEGSKA, per germline (reference sequence). Trimming left V 3 bases short and J 0 bases short, with 12 bases between.

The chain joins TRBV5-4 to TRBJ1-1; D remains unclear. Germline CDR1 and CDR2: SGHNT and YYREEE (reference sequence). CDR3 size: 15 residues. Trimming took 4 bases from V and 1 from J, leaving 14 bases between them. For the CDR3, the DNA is TGTGCCAGCAGCCCCGGCGGGGTGGCGAACACTGAAGCTTTCTTT. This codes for CASSPGGVANTEAFF.